This is a list of T cell receptor beta chains from one sample in a study of T cells in Graves' hyperthyroidism and ophthalmopathy. TCRdb reanalysed the multiplex PCR reads using MiXCR and keeps one entry per CDR3 protein. The sample has 650,000 to 700,000 distinct CDR3 sequences; roughly 17% are singletons. The sample was blood. The receptors originated from a man aged 50 or older with Graves' hyperthyroidism. The CDR3 runs from the conserved cysteine through the conserved F or W. The D gene is left open where the match is weak. Some rows mark clone size as missing; the rest say once, few, many or name a class of expanded clone.

CDR3 length,J gene,clone size,V gene,D gene,CDR3 protein,CDR3 DNA
14,TRBJ1-2,few,TRBV20-1,TRBD1,CSARTGTSDYGYTF,TGCAGCGCCCGGACAGGAACTTCTGATTATGGCTACACCTTC
14,TRBJ2-5,many,TRBV20-1,TRBD2,CSAGTSGSLKTQYF,TGCAGTGCTGGGACTAGCGGGAGTTTGAAGACCCAGTACTTC
16,TRBJ2-7,many,TRBV11-2,TRBD2,CASSRLISGRASEQYF,TGTGCCAGCAGCCGGCTGATTAGCGGGAGAGCGTCCGAGCAGTACTTC
15,TRBJ2-3,many,TRBV7-9,TRBD2,CASSPVTSGRNTQYF,TGTGCCAGCAGCCCGGTGACTAGCGGGAGAAATACGCAGTATTTT
13,TRBJ1-4,many,TRBV27,NA,CASSLWRSEKLFF,TGTGCCAGCAGTTTATGGCGGAGTGAAAAACTGTTTTTT
14,TRBJ2-1,once,TRBV5-4,TRBD2,CGSSSPWAGVEQFF,TGTGGCAGCAGCTCTCCTTGGGCGGGAGTGGAGCAGTTCTTC
18,TRBJ1-3,many,TRBV28,NA,CASSSSRRQRISGNTIYF,TGTGCCAGCAGTTCCTCGAGGAGACAGCGAATCTCTGGAAACACCATATATTTT
16,TRBJ2-1,NA,TRBV7-2,NA,CASSLMAGITYNEQFF,TGTGCCAGCAGCCTCATGGCGGGGATTACCTACAATGAGCAGTTCTTC
18,TRBJ2-1,many,TRBV20-1,TRBD2,CSARNPTGTSGLNNEQFF,TGCAGTGCTAGGAACCCGACCGGGACTAGCGGACTTAACAATGAGCAGTTCTTC
14,TRBJ2-7,few,TRBV20-1,TRBD2,CSARDRGLAYEQYF,TGCAGTGCTAGAGACCGGGGACTAGCTTACGAGCAGTACTTC